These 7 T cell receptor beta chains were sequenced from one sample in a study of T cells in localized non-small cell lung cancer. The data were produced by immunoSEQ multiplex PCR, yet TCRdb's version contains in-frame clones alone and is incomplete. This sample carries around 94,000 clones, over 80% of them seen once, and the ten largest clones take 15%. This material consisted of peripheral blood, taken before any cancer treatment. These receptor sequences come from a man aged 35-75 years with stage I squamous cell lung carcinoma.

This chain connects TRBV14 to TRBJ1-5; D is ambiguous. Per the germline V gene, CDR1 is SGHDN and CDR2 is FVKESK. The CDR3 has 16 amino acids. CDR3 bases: TGTGTCGGAGGCGCAGTGTGGTCTTATTGCAATCAGCCCCAGCATTTT. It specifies CVGGAVWSYCNQPQHF. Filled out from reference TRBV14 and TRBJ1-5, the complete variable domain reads EAGVTQFPSHSVIEKGQTVTLRCDPISGHDNLYWYRRVMGKEIKFLLHFVKESKQDESGMPNNRFLAERTGGTYSTLKVQPAELEDSGVYFCVGGAVWSYCNQPQHFGDGTRLSIL.

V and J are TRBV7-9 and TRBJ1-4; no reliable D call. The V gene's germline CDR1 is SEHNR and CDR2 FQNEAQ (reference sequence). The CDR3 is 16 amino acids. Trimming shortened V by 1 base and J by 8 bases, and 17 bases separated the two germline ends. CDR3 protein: CASSLEAAGLREKLFF. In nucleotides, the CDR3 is TGTGCCAGCAGCTTAGAGGCCGCAGGACTTAGAGAAAAACTGTTTTTT. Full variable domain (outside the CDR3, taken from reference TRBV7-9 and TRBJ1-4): DTGVSQNPRHKITKRGQNVTFRCDPISEHNRLYWYRQTLGQGPEFLTYFQNEAQLEKSRLLSDRFSAERPKGSFSTLEIQRTEQGDSAMYLCASSLEAAGLREKLFFGSGTQLSVL.

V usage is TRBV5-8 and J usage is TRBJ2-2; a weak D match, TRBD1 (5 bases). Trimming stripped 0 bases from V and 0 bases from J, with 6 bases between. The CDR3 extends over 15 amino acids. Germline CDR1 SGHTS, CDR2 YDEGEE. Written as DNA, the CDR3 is TGTGCCAGCAGCTTGGTACAGGCGAACACCGGGGAGCTGTTTTTT. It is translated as CASSLVQANTGELFF.

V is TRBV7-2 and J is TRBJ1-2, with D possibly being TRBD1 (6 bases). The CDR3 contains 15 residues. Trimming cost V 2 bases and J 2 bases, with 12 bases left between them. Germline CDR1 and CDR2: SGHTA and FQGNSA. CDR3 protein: CASSLFDRINYGYTF. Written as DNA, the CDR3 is TGTGCCAGCAGCTTATTTGACAGGATAAACTATGGCTACACCTTC. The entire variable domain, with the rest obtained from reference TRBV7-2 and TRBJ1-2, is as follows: GAGVSQSPSNKVTEKGKDVELRCDPISGHTALYWYRQSLGQGLEFLIYFQGNSAPDKSGLPSDRFSAERTGGSVSTLTIQRTQQEDSAVYLCASSLFDRINYGYTFGSGTRLTVV.

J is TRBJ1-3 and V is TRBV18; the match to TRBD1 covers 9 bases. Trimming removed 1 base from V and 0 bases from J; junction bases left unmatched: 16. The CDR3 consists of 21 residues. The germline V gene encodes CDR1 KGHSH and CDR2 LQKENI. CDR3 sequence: CASSPRSRDRAETSSGNTIYF. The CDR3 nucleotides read TGTGCCAGCTCACCACGATCCCGGGACAGGGCCGAGACTAGCTCTGGAAACACCATATATTTT.

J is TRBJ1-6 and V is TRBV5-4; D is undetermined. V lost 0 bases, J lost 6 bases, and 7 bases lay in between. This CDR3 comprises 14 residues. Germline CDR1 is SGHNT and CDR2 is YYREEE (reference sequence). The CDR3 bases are TGTGCCAGCAGCTTGGATTTAAGTAATTCACCCCTCCACTTT. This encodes CASSLDLSNSPLHF.

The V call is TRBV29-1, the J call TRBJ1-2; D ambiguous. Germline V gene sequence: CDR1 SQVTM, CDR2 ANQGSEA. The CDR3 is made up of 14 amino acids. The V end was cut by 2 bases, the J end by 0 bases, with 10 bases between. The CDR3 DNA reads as TGCAGCGTTGAAACGGCGGGTTCTAACTATGGCTACACCTTC. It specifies CSVETAGSNYGYTF.